A selection of T cell receptor beta chains follows, all from one sample in a study of blood T cells in healthy people across ages. Via MiXCR, TCRdb re-called the 5' RACE reads, giving one row per CDR3 protein. The profile shows hundreds of thousands of distinct CDR3 sequences, roughly 44% of them singletons. The sequencing sample was made of blood. The receptors were gathered from a man aged 55 to 70 in good health. The CDR3 runs from the conserved cysteine through the conserved F or W. The order of the fields is clone size, J gene, D gene, V gene, CDR3 DNA, CDR3 protein. A D gene is named only where the DNA matches it firmly. Clone size is shown for a subset of rows, as once, few, many or a class of expanded clone.

.	TRBJ2-7	TRBD1	TRBV10-3	TGTGCCATCAGTGGACAGGGTTTCTACGAGCAGTACTTC	CAISGQGFYEQYF
few	TRBJ2-1	TRBD1	TRBV4-3	TGCGCCAGCAGCCAAGCGGGACAGGCTAACAATGAGCAGTTCTTC	CASSQAGQANNEQFF
.	TRBJ2-1	.	TRBV4-3	TGCGCCAGCAGCCAAGGGTATGGGGGCCAGTACGAGCAGTTCTTC	CASSQGYGGQYEQFF
few	TRBJ1-2	.	TRBV27	TGTGCCAGCAGAAACCCCGATGGCTACACCTTC	CASRNPDGYTF
.	TRBJ2-7	.	TRBV5-4	TGTGCCAGCAGCTTGGCCGAGGTATCCGAGCAGTACTTC	CASSLAEVSEQYF
few	TRBJ2-7	.	TRBV13	TGTGCCAGCAGCTTATGGGGTATGGGCGAGCAGTACTTC	CASSLWGMGEQYF
.	TRBJ2-2	.	TRBV5-1	TGCGCCAGCAGCTTGGAGGGGATCGGGGAGCTGTTTTTT	CASSLEGIGELFF
.	TRBJ2-3	TRBD2	TRBV3-1	TGTGCCAGCAGCCAAGATCTCGGGAGGTATACGCAGTATTTT	CASSQDLGRYTQYF
few	TRBJ2-3	TRBD1	TRBV6-1	TGTGCCAGCTCCGGACAGGGGAACACAGATACGCAGTATTTT	CASSGQGNTDTQYF
few	TRBJ1-1	.	TRBV25-1	TGTGCCAGCAGTCATGGCTACTTAGCTTTCTTT	CASSHGYLAFF
few	TRBJ1-5	TRBD1	TRBV7-2	TGTGCCAGCAGCACCGGACAGGGGGCTTTGTATCAGCCCCAGCATTTT	CASSTGQGALYQPQHF
.	TRBJ2-3	TRBD2	TRBV7-2	TGTGCCAGCAGCGCTAGGACTAGCACAGCTACGCAGTATTTT	CASSARTSTATQYF
few	TRBJ2-7	TRBD1	TRBV20-1	TGCAGTGCTAGAGGACAGGGGATTATTTACGAGCAGTACTTC	CSARGQGIIYEQYF
.	TRBJ2-6	TRBD1	TRBV12-3/TRBV12-4	TGTGCCAGCACCGGGCCGGGACAGGGAATGTCTGGGGCCAACGTCCTGACTTTC	CASTGPGQGMSGANVLTF
.	TRBJ1-1	.	TRBV6-5	TGTGCCAGCAGAGTACAGATGAACACTGAAGCTTTCTTT	CASRVQMNTEAFF
.	TRBJ2-7	.	TRBV13	TGTGCCAGCAGTCTAGCCAGGCAGGGATCCTACGAGCAGTACTTC	CASSLARQGSYEQYF
.	TRBJ2-1	.	TRBV11-3	TGTGCCAGCAGCTCTTCGGCCCCTACTGAGCAGTTCTTC	CASSSSAPTEQFF